The 30 T cell receptor beta chains reported below all come from one sample, sequenced in a study of blood T cell repertoires in COVID-19. TCRdb's copy holds only in-frame clones and misses some; the assay was immunoSEQ multiplex PCR. This sample has 200,000 to 300,000 clones, with 75% to 90% found just once. Material for sequencing was peripheral blood. Receptors originate from a woman aged 35 to 49 with acute or convalescent COVID-19.

The rearrangement joins TRBV10-3 to TRBJ1-2, with TRBD1 matching 10 bases. The CDR3 extends over 15 amino acids. Trimming took 4 bases from V and 2 from J; bases not matched to a gene: 4. The germline V gene has CDR1 ENHRY and CDR2 SYGVKD. The CDR3 DNA reads as TGTGCCATCAGTGGGGGACAGGGGAAAAACTATGGCTACACCTTC. Its translation is CAISGGQGKNYGYTF.

V is TRBV4-1 and J is TRBJ2-5; D perhaps matches TRBD1 (5 bases). CDR1 and CDR2 from the germline V gene are MGHRA and YSYEKL. The CDR3 runs 17 residues. The V and J ends lost 1 base and 4 bases respectively, with 19 bases between them. CDR3 nucleotides: TGCGCCAGCAGCCAAGCCCGTCCAGGGCCGACGGGAGAGACCCAGTACTTC. It codes for CASSQARPGPTGETQYF.

This sequence joins TRBV2 and TRBJ1-5; D is unclear. The CDR3 is made up of 15 amino acids. Trimming stripped 5 bases from V and 8 bases from J, with 19 bases between. Germline CDR1 and CDR2: SNHLY and FYNNEI. The CDR3, as DNA: TGTGCCAGCAGTAAAAACTCCGGGTTCTCGGAGCCCCAGCATTTT. It is translated as CASSKNSGFSEPQHF.

This chain uses TRBV3-1 (or the pseudogene TRBV3-2) with TRBJ1-2; 10 nucleotides align to TRBD1. The germline CDR1 and CDR2 sequences are LGHDT and YNNKEL (reference sequence). The CDR3 runs to 17 residues. V lost 0 bases to trimming and J lost 3 bases; unmatched junction nucleotides: 7. The CDR3 region is CASSQDRGTGDHYGYTF. Written as DNA, the CDR3 is TGTGCCAGCAGCCAAGATAGGGGGACAGGGGATCACTATGGCTACACCTTC.

This chain connects TRBV6-6 to TRBJ2-2; tentatively, D is TRBD1 (5 bases). The germline V gene has CDR1 MNHNY and CDR2 SVGAGI (reference sequence). The CDR3 runs to 15 residues. V was cut by 7 bases and J by 4 bases, with 16 bases left in between. CDR3: CASKIDSLSTGELFF. The CDR3 DNA sequence: TGTGCCAGCAAGATAGACAGTCTTTCCACCGGGGAGCTGTTTTTT.

The gene calls are TRBV5-1 and TRBJ1-1, with a possible D match to TRBD1 (5 bases). CDR3 length: 15 residues. Germline V gene sequence: CDR1 SGHRS, CDR2 YFSETQ. With 4 bases removed from V and 3 bases from J, the gap between germline ends came to 16 bases. CDR3 residues: CASSRGGKEDTEAFF. CDR3 in DNA: TGCGCCAGCAGCCGCGGGGGAAAGGAGGACACTGAAGCTTTCTTT.

CDR3 bases: TGTGCCAGCGGCACCAAGAGTATGGTTGGAGACGCTGAAGCTTTCTTT. This translates into CASGTKSMVGDAEAFF. This rearrangement joins TRBV11-2 to TRBJ1-1; D uncertain. This CDR3 has 16 amino acids. Trimming removed 8 bases at V and 6 bases at J, with 25 bases between. CDR1 and CDR2 (germline): SGHAT, FQNNGV.

The J gene is TRBJ1-5, the V gene TRBV4-1; D call uncertain. Germline V gene lookup returns CDR1 MGHRA and CDR2 YSYEKL. The CDR3 spans 15 residues. V lost 2 bases to trimming and J lost 7 bases, with 15 bases between them. The CDR3 coding sequence is TGCGCCAGCAGCCAAAGGGCGGGCGGATCCCAGCCCCAGCATTTT. It codes for CASSQRAGGSQPQHF.

This rearrangement joins TRBV5-4 to TRBJ2-1; D may be TRBD2 (5 bases). This CDR3 is 14 amino acids long. The germline V and J ends were trimmed by 2 bases and 5 bases, with 11 bases remaining between them. Germline CDR1 is SGHNT and CDR2 is YYREEE (reference sequence). The CDR3 DNA is TGTGCCAGCAGCTTTCCCGGACTTAACAATGAGCAGTTCTTC. This codes for CASSFPGLNNEQFF.

Here the CDR3 reads CASSRVGGREKLFF. CDR3 bases: TGTGCCAGCAGCCGCGTTGGGGGCAGGGAAAAACTGTTTTTT. The chain is built from TRBV3-1 (or the pseudogene TRBV3-2) and TRBJ1-4; D is possibly TRBD1 (6 bases). Trimming removed 4 bases at V and 8 bases at J, with 14 bases between. In germline, CDR1 is LGHDT, CDR2 YNNKEL (reference sequence). CDR3 length equals 14 residues.

The chain has TRBV29-1 and TRBJ1-1; tentatively, D is TRBD1 (6 bases). Trimming took 4 bases from V and 10 from J, leaving 16 bases between them. Germline values: CDR1 SQVTM, CDR2 ANQGSEA. The CDR3 is 12 residues long. The CDR3 nucleotides read TGCAGCGTTGCAACAGGGTTCAAGGGAGCTTTCTTT. Its protein product is CSVATGFKGAFF.

DNA for the CDR3: TGTGCCAGTAGTATAGCCTCGGGTACAGGGGGCGGAAAACTGTTTTTT. Protein: CASSIASGTGGGKLFF. The chain has TRBV19 and TRBJ1-4; TRBD1 aligns across 9 bases. V was clipped by 1 base and J by 10 bases; unmatched bases: 10. The CDR3 has 16 amino acids. The germline CDR1 and CDR2 sequences are LNHDA and SQIVND (reference sequence). Full variable domain (missing parts from reference TRBV19 and TRBJ1-4): DGGITQSPKYLFRKEGQNVTLSCEQNLNHDAMYWYRQDPGQGLRLIYYSQIVNDFQKGDIAEGYSVSREKKESFPLTVTSAQKNPTAFYLCASSIASGTGGGKLFFGSGTQLSVL.

This clone showed up just once. This sequence joins TRBV24-1 and TRBJ1-2, with TRBD1 as a possible D gene (5 bases). Looked up from germline, CDR1 is KGHDR and CDR2 is SFDVKD. There are 14 residues in the CDR3. Between the trimmed V and J ends, which lost 4 bases and 8 bases, there was a span of 16 bases. CDR3 amino acids: CATSEEGRGGGYTF. The CDR3 nucleotides are TGTGCCACCAGTGAGGAAGGAAGGGGAGGAGGCTACACCTTC.

The chain joins TRBV27 to TRBJ1-2; D unresolved. Trimming shortened V by 3 bases and J by 2 bases, and 7 bases separated the two germline ends. The CDR3 runs 13 residues. Germline loops: CDR1 MNHEY, CDR2 SMNVEV (reference sequence). The CDR3 loop reads CASSLERNYGYTF. DNA for the CDR3: TGTGCCAGCAGTTTGGAGAGAAACTATGGCTACACCTTC.

This clone appeared many times. The rearrangement links TRBV5-4 to TRBJ1-2; a weak D match, TRBD1 (5 bases). The CDR3 is 13 residues long. In germline, CDR1 is SGHNT, CDR2 YYREEE (reference sequence). V shed 4 bases and J shed 4 bases, with 11 bases lying between them. CDR3: CASSVTGSYGYTF. DNA of the CDR3: TGTGCCAGCAGCGTAACAGGAAGCTATGGCTACACCTTC. The full variable domain, in which reference TRBV5-4 and TRBJ1-2 provide the parts outside the CDR3, is ETGVTQSPTHLIKTRGQQVTLRCSSQSGHNTVSWYQQALGQGPQFIFQYYREEENGRGNFPPRFSGLQFPNYSSELNVNALELDDSALYLCASSVTGSYGYTFGSGTRLTVV.

V usage is TRBV19 and J usage is TRBJ1-4, with TRBD1 as a possible D gene (6 bases). Trimming shortened V by 5 bases and J by 5 bases, and 12 bases separated the two germline ends. CDR3 length: 14 residues. The germline CDR1 and CDR2 sequences are LNHDA and SQIVND (reference sequence). The CDR3 DNA reads as TGTGCCAGTAGTTCAGTCGGACAGAATGAAAAACTGTTTTTT. This codes for CASSSVGQNEKLFF.

This sequence joins TRBV2 and TRBJ1-1; tentatively, D is TRBD1 (6 bases). CDR1 and CDR2 from the germline V gene are SNHLY and FYNNEI. The CDR3 is 14 amino acids. Trimming shortened V by 6 bases and J by 0 bases, and 11 bases separated the two germline ends. The CDR3 nucleotides read TGTGCCAGCAGAGGCGGGGGCATGAACACTGAAGCTTTCTTT. It is translated as CASRGGGMNTEAFF.

The genes are TRBV3-1 (or the pseudogene TRBV3-2) and TRBJ2-3; TRBD2 is a possible D gene (6 bases). The CDR3 runs to 14 residues. Trimming pared 0 bases from V and 5 bases from J, leaving 9 bases between. The V gene's germline CDR1 is LGHDT and CDR2 YNNKEL (reference sequence). CDR3 in DNA: TGTGCCAGCAGCCAAGAGGGACTCCGAGATACGCAGTATTTT. Protein: CASSQEGLRDTQYF.

The table lists this clone with a few counts. The genes are TRBV5-1 and TRBJ1-1; D gene uncertain. Germline CDR1 SGHRS, CDR2 YFSETQ. The CDR3 contains 16 residues. The V gene lost 0 bases and the J gene lost 2 bases, with 14 bases spanning the gap. The CDR3 DNA reads TGCGCCAGCAGCTTGGATGTGGGCGGGTTTAACACTGAAGCTTTCTTT. Translated, it gives CASSLDVGGFNTEAFF.

The chain links TRBV19 to TRBJ2-5; 10 nucleotides align to TRBD1. The CDR3 length is 13 residues. The V and J ends lost 7 bases and 3 bases, in that order; junction bases with no gene match: 2. Germline CDR1 reads LNHDA; CDR2 reads SQIVND (reference sequence). CDR3 residues: CASMTGGEETQYF. CDR3 in DNA: TGTGCCAGTATGACAGGGGGCGAAGAGACCCAGTACTTC. The entire variable domain, with the rest obtained from reference TRBV19 and TRBJ2-5, is as follows: DGGITQSPKYLFRKEGQNVTLSCEQNLNHDAMYWYRQDPGQGLRLIYYSQIVNDFQKGDIAEGYSVSREKKESFPLTVTSAQKNPTAFYLCASMTGGEETQYFGPGTRLLVL.

The V call is TRBV5-1, the J call TRBJ2-5, with a weak D call TRBD1 (5 bases). Germline V CDR1 and CDR2: SGHRS, YFSETQ. V lost 0 bases and J lost 1, with 13 bases in between. This CDR3 contains 16 residues. CDR3 DNA: TGCGCCAGCAGCTTGGGGGCAGGGCTTCCCCAAGAGACCCAGTACTTC. Translating gives CASSLGAGLPQETQYF.

The chain combines TRBV18 with TRBJ1-2; D is uncertain. V was shortened by 2 bases and J by 5 bases, with 9 bases between the two germline ends. This CDR3 contains 13 residues. The germline V gene encodes CDR1 KGHSH and CDR2 LQKENI. This CDR3 reads CASSPGEGYGYTF. The CDR3 DNA follows: TGTGCCAGCTCACCAGGGGAGGGTTATGGCTACACCTTC.

This rearrangement joins TRBV19 to TRBJ2-1; 9 positions match TRBD2. Trimming cost V 5 bases and J 3 bases; bases outside gene matches: 5. The CDR3 spans 15 residues. The germline gives CDR1 LNHDA, CDR2 SQIVND (reference sequence). The CDR3 DNA is TGTGCCAGTAGTCCTCGTAGCGGGAGCTACAATGAGCAGTTCTTC. Residues: CASSPRSGSYNEQFF.

V and J are TRBV11-2 and TRBJ1-1; 9 nucleotides align to TRBD1. V was clipped by 4 bases and J by 1 base; unmatched bases: 7. Germline assignment: CDR1 SGHAT and CDR2 FQNNGV. This CDR3 has 16 amino acids. In DNA, the CDR3 is TGTGCCAGCAGCTCCTGGGACAGGGACAGGAACACTGAAGCTTTCTTT. Translating gives CASSSWDRDRNTEAFF. Filled out from reference TRBV11-2 and TRBJ1-1, the complete variable domain reads EAGVAQSPRYKIIEKRQSVAFWCNPISGHATLYWYQQILGQGPKLLIQFQNNGVVDDSQLPKDRFSAERLKGVDSTLKIQPAKLEDSAVYLCASSSWDRDRNTEAFFGQGTRLTVV.

This chain uses TRBV5-5 with TRBJ2-7; 8 positions match TRBD1. Germline CDR1 SGHKS, CDR2 YYEKEE (reference sequence). This CDR3 region has 16 residues. J lost 1 base, V lost 3 bases, and 9 bases had no gene match. CDR3 amino acids: CASSYTYRGWSYEQYV. In DNA, the CDR3 is TGTGCCAGCAGCTATACCTACAGGGGGTGGTCCTACGAGCAGTACGTC.

The rearrangement uses TRBV10-3 and TRBJ1-1, with 8 bases aligning to TRBD1. The CDR3 extends over 16 amino acids. V gave up 3 bases and J gave up 1 base; unmatched junction bases: 7. CDR1 ENHRY and CDR2 SYGVKD come from the germline V gene. The CDR3 reads CAISDLTGETNTEAFF. In DNA form, the CDR3 reads TGTGCCATCAGTGATTTGACAGGGGAGACGAACACTGAAGCTTTCTTT.

The CDR3 DNA is TGTGCCAGCAGCGGATCTAGCGGGGGGACCCCCGGGGAGCTGTTTTTT. Its protein product is CASSGSSGGTPGELFF. This chain joins TRBV3-1 (or the pseudogene TRBV3-2) and TRBJ2-2, with 11 bases identical to TRBD2. Germline CDR1 and CDR2: LGHDT and YNNKEL (reference sequence). The CDR3 covers 16 residues. The junction had 8 bases not matched to a gene; V was cut back by 5 bases and J by 6 bases.

In nucleotides, the CDR3 is TGCGCCAGCAGCTCACGAACGAGGTTTGGGACTAATGAAAAACTGTTTTTT. This gives the protein CASSSRTRFGTNEKLFF. This chain uses TRBV5-1 with TRBJ1-4; D unresolved. The germline V and J ends were trimmed by 3 bases and 2 bases, with 17 bases remaining between them. From germline, CDR1 is SGHRS and CDR2 YFSETQ. The CDR3 spans 17 residues.

This sequence joins TRBV7-6 and TRBJ2-5, with 8 nucleotides matching TRBD2. This CDR3 region has 18 residues. Germline CDR1 SGHVS, CDR2 FNYEAQ. V gave up 5 bases and J gave up 5 bases; unmatched junction bases: 19. The CDR3: CASSQTSGGAGELETQYF. CDR3 in DNA: TGTGCCAGCAGCCAGACCTCGGGGGGGGCTGGAGAGTTGGAGACCCAGTACTTC.

The genes are TRBV19 and TRBJ1-5; D remains ambiguous. The CDR3 is 15 amino acids. CDR1 LNHDA and CDR2 SQIVND come from the germline V gene (reference sequence). V lost 6 bases to trimming and J lost 0 bases, with 12 bases between them. In DNA, the CDR3 is TGTGCCAGTAGCTCCGGGGTCTATAGCAATCAGCCCCAGCATTTT. This encodes CASSSGVYSNQPQHF.